This record concerns one TCR beta chain sequence. Many counts were recorded for this clonotype. Its antigen remains unidentified. No per-base quality is available; no much larger clone lies one base away. This sample is part of a study of read filtering for tumor transcriptome and immune sequencing (dated by TCRdb to 2018 to 2021). In the study overall: The cohort consisted of some 17 male and under 15 female patients, with a mean age of about 70 years and an age range of roughly 45 to 80. Under revised international staging, roughly eight patients fell into R-ISS I, 15 to 20 into R-ISS II and six or seven into R-ISS III. Using the same bone marrow samples, the study ran both targeted immune repertoire sequencing and bulk whole-transcriptome sequencing and then compared the TCR repertoires from each method. A main aim was a read-filtering strategy for immune repertoire data, specifically whether clonotypes supported by a single read should be removed. After DNase treatment, whole-transcriptome libraries were prepared using the TruSeq RNA Access Library Prep Kit. Per sample, about 4.05 to 10.27 million TCR-region mapped reads were obtained with IR-seq, compared with only roughly 80 to 1273 with RNA-seq. What the research found in general, with its limitations: Single-read clonotypes made up around 80% of clonotypes but only roughly 3.5% of total reads in IR-seq, compared with approximately 70% of clonotypes and approximately 40% of reads in RNA-seq. Compared with RNA-seq, IR-seq captured clonotypes at much greater depth and more reliably, and a smaller IR-seq throughput was enough to identify most of the shared clonotypes. When single-read clonotypes were removed, the proportions of shared clonotypes in IR-seq and RNA-seq correlated more strongly. The sorted CD138-negative fraction was not purified T cells but a mixed bone marrow immune population.

TCR libraries were constructed from 350 to 400 ng RNA using the Immunoverse kit, and molecular barcoded adaptors covering alpha/delta and beta/gamma chains were employed. TCR library preparation used the same RNA that went into transcriptome sequencing. TCR libraries were sequenced on an Illumina HiSeq 4000 with 2 x 150 cycles. From the authors' description of their analysis: MiXCR aligned TCR reads to human V, D, J and C references and assembled the aligned reads into CDR3 clonotypes, with quality filtering and error correction included. The tcR package in R was used for analysis of clonotype counts and gene usage diversity. For inspection of raw mapping reads, RNA-seq reads were mapped by STAR aligner version 2.5.3a onto GRCh37 of the human genome. IR-seq fastq files were randomly downsampled with Seqtk 1.3 to test the effect of sequencing depth on detected clonotypes. The public reads were quality trimmed at Q25 with fastp and then assembled into clones with MiXCR by TCRdb, keeping productive beta chains. All rows with the same CDR3 protein become a single entry with the most common DNA and genes. The V and J calls shown here were made by TCRdb, not taken from the authors' results. This sample is represented by some 46,000 distinct CDR3 sequences; around 21% of them were singletons. The biggest ten clones account for 37% of the sample.

Each patient had bone marrow sampled at the time of active disease. Isolation of bone marrow mononuclear cells was performed by Ficoll-Hypaque density gradient centrifugation. CD138-negative cells were obtained by negative selection after labeling with CD138 magnetic microbeads on a MACS separator, removing myeloma plasma cells. Flow cytometry with CD138 antibodies on an Attune NxT was used to check how pure the isolated cells were. TRIzol reagent was used to extract total RNA, which was then quantified with a NanoDrop spectrophotometer. Paired RNA-seq and IR-seq were performed on each patient's CD138-negative bone marrow sample. V is pared back by 3 bases and J by 8 bases, with 14 bases lying between the germline termini. CDR3 length: 14 amino acids, cysteine to phenylalanine. CDR3 DNA is the only sequence kept; it has 42 bases, read in frame from the first base. CDR1 is given as DFQATT and CDR2 as SNEGSKA, both from the germline V gene (reference sequence).

The sample comprised a population of CD138-negative cells sorted from bone marrow. The sample's cell subset or site label is to be understood as: bone marrow mononuclear cells depleted of CD138+ plasma/myeloma cells by negative magnetic selection. The chain employs TRBV20-1 and TRBJ1-6; the D segment could be TRBD1, given 6 matching bases. This TCR was sampled from a donor at least 40 years old with multiple myeloma. The nucleotide sequence reads as follows: TGCAGTGCTAGCAGGGACAACGGGGATTCACCCCTCCACTTT. This is translated as CSASRDNGDSPLHF.